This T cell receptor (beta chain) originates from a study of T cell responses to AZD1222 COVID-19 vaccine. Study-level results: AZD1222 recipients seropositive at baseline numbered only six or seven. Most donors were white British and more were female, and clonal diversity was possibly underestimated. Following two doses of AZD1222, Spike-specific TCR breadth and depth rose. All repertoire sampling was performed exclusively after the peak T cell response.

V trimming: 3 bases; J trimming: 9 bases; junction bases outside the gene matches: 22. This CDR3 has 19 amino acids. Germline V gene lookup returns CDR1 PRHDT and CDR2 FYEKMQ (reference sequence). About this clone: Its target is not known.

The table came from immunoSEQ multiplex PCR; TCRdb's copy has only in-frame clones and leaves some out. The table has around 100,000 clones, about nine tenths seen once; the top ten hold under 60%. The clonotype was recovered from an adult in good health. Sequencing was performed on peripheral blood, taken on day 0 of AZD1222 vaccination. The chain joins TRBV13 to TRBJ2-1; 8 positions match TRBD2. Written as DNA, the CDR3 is TGTGCCAGCAGCTTCATAGGGTGGGGTAGCGGGATGCTGTTCGCTGAGCAGTTCTTC. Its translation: CASSFIGWGSGMLFAEQFF.